This TCR beta chain came from a study of shared clonotypes between healthy human individuals. The V end lost 5 bases, the J end lost 2 bases, and 12 bases lay between the germline ends. The CDR3 runs to 15 residues. Germline V gene data show CDR1 as SGHNT and CDR2 as YENEEA. The repertoire was sequenced with immunoSEQ multiplex PCR; TCRdb's copy has only in-frame clones and lacks some. Altogether about 2 million clones are present, 95% being singletons, with the ten largest covering 0.13%. This TCR came from a man younger than 35 in good health. V is TRBV11-3 and J is TRBJ2-2; no clear D gene. Sequencing was done on a sample of naive CD4+ T cells sorted from blood. Sample subset: CD45RA+ positively selected. This CDR3 reads CASSDPNRNTGELFF. CDR3 nucleotides: TGTGCCAGCAGCGACCCCAACAGAAACACCGGGGAGCTGTTTTTT.